Given below is one T cell receptor beta chain in context. The data were taken from a study of blood T cell repertoires in COVID-19. Study details: Material from acute and convalescent COVID-19 was sourced from the United States, Italy and Spain. The analysed material was cDNA or gDNA that came from T cells, B-cell-depleted T cells, or PBMCs.

This CDR3 comprises 13 residues. Germline CDR1 reads KGHDR; CDR2 reads SFDVKD. The germline V and J ends were trimmed by 3 bases and 3 bases, with 6 bases remaining between them. Sequencing used immunoSEQ multiplex PCR; TCRdb keeps in-frame clones, though not all of them. The sample holds 70,000 to 95,000 clones; 90% to 95% are singletons and the top ten take about 4.7%. The sample taken for sequencing was peripheral blood. This TCR was recovered from a human donor with active COVID-19. The donor label of this sample is uncertain. The chain joins TRBV24-1 to TRBJ2-3, with D possibly TRBD1 on 5 matching bases. In DNA form, the CDR3 reads TGTGCCACCAGTGATCAGGGAACAGATACGCAGTATTTT. This encodes CATSDQGTDTQYF.